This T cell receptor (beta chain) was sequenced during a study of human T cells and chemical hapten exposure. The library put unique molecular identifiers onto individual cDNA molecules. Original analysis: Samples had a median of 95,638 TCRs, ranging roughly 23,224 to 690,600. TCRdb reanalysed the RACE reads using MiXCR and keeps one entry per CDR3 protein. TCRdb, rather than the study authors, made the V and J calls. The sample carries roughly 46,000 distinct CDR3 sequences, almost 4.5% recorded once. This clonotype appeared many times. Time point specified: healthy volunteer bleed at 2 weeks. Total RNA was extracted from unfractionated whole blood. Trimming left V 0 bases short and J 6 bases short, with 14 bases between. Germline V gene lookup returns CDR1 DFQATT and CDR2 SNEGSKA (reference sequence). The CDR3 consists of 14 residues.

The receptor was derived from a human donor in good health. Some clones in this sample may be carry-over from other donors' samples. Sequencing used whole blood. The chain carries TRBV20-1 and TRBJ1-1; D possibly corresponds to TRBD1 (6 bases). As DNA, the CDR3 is TGCAGTGCTAGAGAACGCGGACAGCGACCTGAAGCTTTCTTT. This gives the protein CSARERGQRPEAFF.